This T cell receptor beta chain was identified during a study of shared clonotypes between healthy human individuals. As handled by the study authors: ImmunoSEQ output held junction-only sequences without quality scores, so filtering differed. The assay was immunoSEQ multiplex PCR, and TCRdb's table has in-frame clones only and misses some. V, J and clone size reflect that table, while D and trimming were determined from the DNA. The data contain some 2,400,000 clones, roughly 95% of them singletons. A single count supports this clone. The sequence came from a man younger than 35 in good health. The sample was naive CD4+ T cells sorted from blood. As for subset: CD45RA+ positively selected.

The CDR3 DNA reads as TGTGCCAGCAGCGTTAGCGGGGGGCCGGCTACCGGGGAGCTGTTTTTT. Encoded protein: CASSVSGGPATGELFF. The rearrangement links TRBV9 to TRBJ2-2; 10 bases match TRBD2. The CDR3 totals 16 residues. Germline CDR1 SGDLS, CDR2 YYNGEE. The ends lost 2 bases at V and 5 bases at J; junction bases unmatched: 6.